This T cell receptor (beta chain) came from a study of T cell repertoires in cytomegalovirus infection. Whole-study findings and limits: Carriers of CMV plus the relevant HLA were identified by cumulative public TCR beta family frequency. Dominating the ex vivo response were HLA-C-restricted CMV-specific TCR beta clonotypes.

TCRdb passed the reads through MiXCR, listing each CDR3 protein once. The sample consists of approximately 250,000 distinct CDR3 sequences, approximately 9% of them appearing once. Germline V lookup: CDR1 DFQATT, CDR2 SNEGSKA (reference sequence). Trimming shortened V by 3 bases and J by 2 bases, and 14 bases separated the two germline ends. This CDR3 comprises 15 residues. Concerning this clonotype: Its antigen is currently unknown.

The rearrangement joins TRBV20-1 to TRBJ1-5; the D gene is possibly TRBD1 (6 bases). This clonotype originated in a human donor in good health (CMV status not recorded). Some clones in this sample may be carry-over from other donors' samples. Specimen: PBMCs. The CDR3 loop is CSASTGSHRNQPQHF. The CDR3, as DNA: TGCAGTGCTAGTACAGGGTCCCATCGCAATCAGCCCCAGCATTTT.